This TCR beta chain originates from a study of vaccination effects on CD4 cells after COVID-19. Overall study results and limits: Infection-derived and vaccine-derived clones contracted markedly late after vaccination.

V trimming: 0 bases; J trimming: 3 bases; junction bases outside the gene matches: 10. From germline, CDR1 is GTSNPN and CDR2 SVGIG (reference sequence). The CDR3 sequence is 16 residues long. Expansion of antigen-specific CD4+ T cells with viral peptide pools was carried out by the ViraFEST assay before sequencing. Researchers isolated CD4+ T cells once less than twelve days of culture had elapsed. Previously uninfected by SARS-CoV-2, the vaccine recipients also showed negative nucleocapsid antibodies. Generated by immunoSEQ multiplex PCR, the TCRdb table keeps only in-frame clones and is missing some. Found here are about 63,000 clones, approximately 71% of them singletons; the top ten hold about 4%. On this clone: As yet, its antigen is unknown.

The chain has TRBV30 and TRBJ1-1; 7 nucleotides agree with TRBD1. The receptor's source is a human donor who received a COVID-19 vaccine. The specimen was CD4+ T cells from PBMCs cultured with HCoV-OC43 spike peptides, collected before COVID-19 vaccination. Sample subset: HCoV-OC43 spike overlapping peptide pool stimulation. CDR3 in DNA: TGTGCCTGGAGTGTGTGGGACAGTCGATTTCACACTGAAGCTTTCTTT. Translating gives CAWSVWDSRFHTEAFF.